The TCR beta chain described here comes from a study of beta chain features in type 1 diabetes (dated by TCRdb to the late 2010s). Concerning the study at large: Mean age, gender distribution, total cell number and subset yield were not different between patients and healthy donors. Across all samples, almost 110 million sorted cells were examined, and cell number per subset correlated strongly with RNA yield. The study compared the TCRB repertoires of sorted circulating CD4+ T cell subsets in recently diagnosed type 1 diabetes patients with those in matched healthy donors. Regulatory and stem cell-like memory subsets were isolated from only 8 patients and about 8 healthy donors, whereas naive and central memory subsets came from all 28 donors.

Germline trimming: 3 bases from V, 3 bases from J; junction bases outside gene matches: 11. From the cysteine up to the phenylalanine, the CDR3 has a length of 17 residues. The only DNA kept is the CDR3, 51 bases in frame from the first base. The germline V gene supplies CDR1 KGHSH and CDR2 LQKENI. Here is what the overall study found, with its caveats: The naive, central memory and regulatory TCRB repertoires appeared to resemble one another more closely among patients than among healthy donors. A moderate but significant shortening of TCRB CDR3 length was observed in type 1 diabetes patients in all four CD4+ subsets. PCR may preferentially amplify shorter templates, but because patient and control samples were amplified and corrected together, any resulting skew would affect both groups equally. Because cDNA rather than genomic DNA was sequenced, highly expressing activated cells could have been over-represented, although no difference in activation and CD3 levels was found between groups. Because small numbers of individuals were included in the HLA sub-analyses, any influence of HLA type on TCRB rearrangement was left unresolved. At VDJ recombination sites, patients with type 1 diabetes made fewer insertions and deleted more nucleotides, a pattern implying thymic rearrangement abnormalities.

A single peripheral blood draw of around 120 mL on average was collected from each donor into heparinised tubes. A BD FACSAria II and a panel including CD45RO, CCR7, CD25, CD127, CD95 and CD27 were used to sort naive, central memory, regulatory and stem cell-like memory CD4+ T cells. A purity above 95% was achieved for all sorted populations. Right away, PBMCs were isolated by Lymphoprep density gradient centrifugation and were stained directly, with no culture step. Samples were stained and sorted in pairs, with one healthy donor and one patient per experiment, so that batch effects were minimized. The entire amount of isolated RNA was reverse transcribed using the High Capacity cDNA Reverse Transcription Kit, so the sequenced TCRB transcripts were expressed ones. Naive, central memory and regulatory T cell samples underwent deep immunoSEQ sequencing, averaging around 3.6 million total reads per sample. Sorted cells were lysed in RLT buffer and RNA was extracted with DNase-treated RNeasy Micro or Mini kits, depending on cell number. To prevent cross-contamination, every cell subset was processed on its own, while patient and healthy donor samples were processed together. The immunoSEQ multiplex PCR was used to amplify TCRB sequences from cDNA, generating 87-bp fragments that spanned the CDR3 region. Sequencing of the amplicons was performed on the Illumina HiSeq platform. Per the authors' processing: Synthetic template baselines were used to correct PCR bias computationally, reads within Hamming distance 2 were collapsed together, and singletons that could not be merged were discarded. By aligning reads against IMGT, V, D and J genes, CDR3 length, and insertions or deletions at six rearrangement sites were assigned. Within each subset, clonotype counts were normalized to sorted cell number, after which true diversity and Gini coefficients were computed with the tcR R package. The overlap coefficient, calculated on TCRB nucleotide sequences, was used to quantify repertoire sharing. Out-of-frame TCRB sequences from naive cells were analyzed to stand in for the pre-selection repertoire. TCRdb's version of the immuneACCESS table is confined to in-frame rearrangements and falls short of the full clone set. An unresolved V gene accounts for under half of the shortfall where checked; the remainder is of unknown origin. V, J and clone size derive from that table, while D and trimming were established from the DNA sequence. This sample is represented by 500,000 to 700,000 clones; about 14% of them were singletons. Roughly 0.098% of the sample is taken by the ten largest.

About this clone: This clone's antigen is unknown. No much larger clone exists at a distance of one base, and base qualities are not known.

The TCR sequence derives from a man aged 18 to 29 in good health. In this chain, TRBV18 is recombined with TRBJ2-1, and TRBD1 matches 7 of the central bases. Sequencing used naive CD4+ T cells from blood. The cell subset or site tag for this specimen amounts to: true naive CD4+ T cells. In nucleotide form, the sequence is TGTGCCAGCTCACCGCCCATTACAGGGGTGCTCTACAATGAGCAGTTCTTC. The resulting protein is CASSPPITGVLYNEQFF.